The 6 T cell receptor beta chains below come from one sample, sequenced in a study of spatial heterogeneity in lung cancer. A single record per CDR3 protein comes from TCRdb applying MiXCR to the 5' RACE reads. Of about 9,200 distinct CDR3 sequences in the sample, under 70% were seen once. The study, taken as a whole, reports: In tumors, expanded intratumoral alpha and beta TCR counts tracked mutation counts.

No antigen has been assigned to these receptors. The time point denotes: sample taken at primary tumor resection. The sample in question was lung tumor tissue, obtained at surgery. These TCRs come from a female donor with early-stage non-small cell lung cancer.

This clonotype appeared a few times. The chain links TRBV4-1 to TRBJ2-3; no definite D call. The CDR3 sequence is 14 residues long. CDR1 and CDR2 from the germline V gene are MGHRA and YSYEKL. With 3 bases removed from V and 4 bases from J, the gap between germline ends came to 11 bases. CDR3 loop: CASSHIRRPDTQYF. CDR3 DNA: TGCGCCAGCAGCCACATAAGACGGCCAGATACGCAGTATTTT.

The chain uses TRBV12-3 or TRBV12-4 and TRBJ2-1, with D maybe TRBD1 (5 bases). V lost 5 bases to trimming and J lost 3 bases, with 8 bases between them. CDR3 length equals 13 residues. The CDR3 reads CASSPDSYNEQFF. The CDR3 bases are TGTGCCAGCAGTCCCGACAGCTACAATGAGCAGTTCTTC.

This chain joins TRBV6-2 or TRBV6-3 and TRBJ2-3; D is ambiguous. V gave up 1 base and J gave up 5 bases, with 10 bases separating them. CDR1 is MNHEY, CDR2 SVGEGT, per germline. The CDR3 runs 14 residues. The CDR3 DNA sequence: TGTGCCAGCAGTTACTGGGTCCTCGGAGATACGCAGTATTTT. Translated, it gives CASSYWVLGDTQYF.

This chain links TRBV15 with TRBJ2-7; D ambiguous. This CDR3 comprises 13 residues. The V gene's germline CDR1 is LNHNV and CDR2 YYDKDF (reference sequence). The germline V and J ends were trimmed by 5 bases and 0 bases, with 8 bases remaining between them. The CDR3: CATSPTLSYEQYF. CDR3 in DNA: TGTGCCACCAGCCCGACACTCTCCTACGAGCAGTACTTC. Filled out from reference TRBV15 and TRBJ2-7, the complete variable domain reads DAMVIQNPRYQVTQFGKPVTLSCSQTLNHNVMYWYQQKSSQAPKLLFHYYDKDFNNEADTPDNFQSRRPNTSFCFLDIRSPGLGDTAMYLCATSPTLSYEQYFGPGTRLTVT.

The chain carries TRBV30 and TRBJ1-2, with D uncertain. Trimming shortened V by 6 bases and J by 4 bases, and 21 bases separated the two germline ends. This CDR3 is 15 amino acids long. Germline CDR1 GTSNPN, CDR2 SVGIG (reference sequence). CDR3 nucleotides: TGTGCCTGCCCCCCCGTTAGATTGCCTAGCTATGGCTACACCTTC. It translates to CACPPVRLPSYGYTF. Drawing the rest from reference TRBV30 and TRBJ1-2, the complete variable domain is SQTIHQWPATLVQPVGSPLSLECTVEGTSNPNLYWYRQAAGRGLQLLFYSVGIGQISSEVPQNLSASRPQDRQFILSSKKLLLSDSGFYLCACPPVRLPSYGYTFGSGTRLTVV.

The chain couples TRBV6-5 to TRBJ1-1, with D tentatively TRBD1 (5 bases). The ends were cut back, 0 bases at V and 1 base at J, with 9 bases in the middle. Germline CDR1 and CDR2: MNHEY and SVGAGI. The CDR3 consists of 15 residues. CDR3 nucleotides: TGTGCCAGCAGTTACTCGGCAGGGCCGAACACTGAAGCTTTCTTT. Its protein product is CASSYSAGPNTEAFF.